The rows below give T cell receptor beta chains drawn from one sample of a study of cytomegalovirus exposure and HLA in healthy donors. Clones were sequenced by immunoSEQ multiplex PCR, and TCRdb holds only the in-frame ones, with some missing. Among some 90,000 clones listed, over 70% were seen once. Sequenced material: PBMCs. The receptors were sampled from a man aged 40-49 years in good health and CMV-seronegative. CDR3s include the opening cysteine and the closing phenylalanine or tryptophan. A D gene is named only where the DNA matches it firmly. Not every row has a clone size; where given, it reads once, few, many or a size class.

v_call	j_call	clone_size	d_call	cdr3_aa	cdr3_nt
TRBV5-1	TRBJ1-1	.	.	CASSPRQQNTEAFF	TGCGCCAGCAGCCCGCGACAGCAGAACACTGAAGCTTTCTTT
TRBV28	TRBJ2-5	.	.	CASRGGTVVETQYF	TGTGCCAGCAGAGGAGGGACAGTTGTAGAGACCCAGTACTTC
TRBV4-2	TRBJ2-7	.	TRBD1	CASSHRQGSSYEQYF	TGTGCCAGCAGCCATAGACAGGGAAGTTCATACGAGCAGTACTTC
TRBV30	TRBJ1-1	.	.	CAWNWGGEAFF	TGTGCCTGGAACTGGGGGGGGGAAGCTTTCTTT
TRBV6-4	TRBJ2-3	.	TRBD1	CASSDGQETDTQYF	TGTGCCAGCAGTGACGGACAGGAGACAGATACGCAGTATTTT
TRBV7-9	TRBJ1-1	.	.	CATNRVQNTEAFF	TGTGCCACAAACAGGGTCCAGAACACTGAAGCTTTCTTT
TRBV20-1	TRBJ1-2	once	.	CSARVDGYTF	TGCAGTGCTAGAGTAGATGGCTACACCTTC
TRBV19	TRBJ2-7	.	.	CASSRGRYEQYF	TGTGCCAGTAGTAGGGGGAGGTACGAGCAGTACTTC
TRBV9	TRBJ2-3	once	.	CASSVVGGTDTQYF	TGTGCCAGCAGCGTAGTAGGAGGGACAGATACGCAGTATTTT
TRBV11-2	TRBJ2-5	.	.	CASSAPPRRETQYF	TGTGCCAGCAGCGCACCGCCGCGTCGAGAGACCCAGTACTTC
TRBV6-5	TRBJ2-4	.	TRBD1	CASSYSAHRGNIQYF	TGTGCCAGCAGTTACTCGGCACACAGGGGCAACATTCAGTACTTC
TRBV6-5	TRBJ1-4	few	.	CASSRGSRDEKLFF	TGTGCCAGCAGTAGGGGGTCCAGGGATGAAAAACTGTTTTTT
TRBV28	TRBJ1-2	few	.	CASSSTRQVYGYTF	TGTGCCAGCAGCAGCACCCGACAGGTCTATGGCTACACCTTC
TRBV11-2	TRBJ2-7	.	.	CASSLEGGLEGPGYEQYF	TGTGCCAGCAGCTTAGAAGGAGGGTTAGAAGGACCGGGATACGAGCAGTACTTC
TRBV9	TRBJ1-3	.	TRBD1	CASSAAAPSTGAGNTIYF	TGTGCCAGCAGCGCCGCCGCCCCCTCTACAGGGGCTGGAAACACCATATATTTT
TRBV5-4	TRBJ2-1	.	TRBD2	CASSLGGGGGSIYNEQFF	TGTGCCAGCAGCTTGGGGGGCGGCGGGGGGTCCATCTACAATGAGCAGTTCTTC
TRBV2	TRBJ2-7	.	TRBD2	CASLGGGLSYEQYF	TGTGCCAGCCTTGGCGGGGGGCTCTCCTACGAGCAGTACTTC
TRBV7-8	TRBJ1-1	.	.	CASSFGERGNTEAFF	TGTGCCAGCAGCTTCGGGGAACGTGGCAACACTGAAGCTTTCTTT
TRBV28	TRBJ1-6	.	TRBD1	CASSLWRETGGGNSPLHF	TGTGCCAGCAGTTTATGGCGGGAGACAGGGGGTGGTAATTCACCCCTCCACTTT
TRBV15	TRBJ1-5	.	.	CATSLRSNQPQHF	TGTGCCACCAGCCTACGTAGCAATCAGCCCCAGCATTTT
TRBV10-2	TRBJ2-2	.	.	CASSWAAGAGELFF	TGCGCCAGCAGCTGGGCCGCGGGTGCCGGGGAGCTGTTTTTT
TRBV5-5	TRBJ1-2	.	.	CASSSGRNYGYTF	TGTGCCAGCAGCTCGGGTAGGAACTATGGCTACACCTTC
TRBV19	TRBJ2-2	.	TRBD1	CASSFRQGSDTGELFF	TGTGCCAGTAGTTTCAGACAGGGGAGTGACACCGGGGAGCTGTTTTTT
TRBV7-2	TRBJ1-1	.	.	CASSLASTANTEAFF	TGTGCCAGCAGCTTAGCCTCGACAGCGAACACTGAAGCTTTCTTT
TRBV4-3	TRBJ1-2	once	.	CASSQDRLDNYGYTF	TGCGCCAGCAGCCAAGACAGGTTAGATAACTATGGCTACACCTTC
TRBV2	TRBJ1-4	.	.	CASVPGREKLFF	TGTGCCAGCGTCCCAGGGAGGGAAAAACTGTTTTTT
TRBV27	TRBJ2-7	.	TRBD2	CASGAGGPYEQYF	TGTGCCAGCGGAGCGGGGGGGCCCTACGAGCAGTACTTC
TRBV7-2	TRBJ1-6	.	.	CASSSDSSSYNSPLHF	TGTGCCAGCAGCAGTGACTCAAGCTCCTATAATTCACCCCTCCACTTT
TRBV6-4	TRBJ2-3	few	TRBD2	CASSYDSGGADTQYF	TGTGCCAGCAGTTACGATAGCGGGGGGGCAGATACGCAGTATTTT
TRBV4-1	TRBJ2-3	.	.	CASSQDGLSTDTQYF	TGCGCCAGCAGCCAAGACGGACTAAGCACAGATACGCAGTATTTT
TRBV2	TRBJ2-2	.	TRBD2	CASGFRTSGHGELFF	TGTGCCAGCGGATTCCGGACTAGCGGGCACGGGGAGCTGTTTTTT
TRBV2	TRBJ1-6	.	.	CASSSDSNSPLHF	TGTGCCAGCAGTAGTGACAGTAATTCACCCCTCCACTTT
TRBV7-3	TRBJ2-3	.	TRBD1	CASSSNRGTQYF	TGTGCCAGCAGCTCCAACAGGGGTACGCAGTATTTT
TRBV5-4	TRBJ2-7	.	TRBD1	CASSVDRGPYEQYF	TGTGCCAGCAGCGTGGACAGGGGCCCCTACGAGCAGTACTTC
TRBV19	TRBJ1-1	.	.	CASSRQLNTEAFF	TGTGCCAGTAGCCGACAGTTAAACACTGAAGCTTTCTTT
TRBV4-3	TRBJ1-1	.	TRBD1	CASSPRQGMNTEAFF	TGCGCCAGCAGCCCGAGACAGGGGATGAACACTGAAGCTTTCTTT
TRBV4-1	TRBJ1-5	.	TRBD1	CASSQETGDRGQPQHF	TGCGCCAGCAGCCAGGAAACAGGGGATAGGGGTCAGCCCCAGCATTTT
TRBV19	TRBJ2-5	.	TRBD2	CASSTRLAAYQETQYF	TGTGCCAGTAGTACAAGACTAGCAGCGTACCAAGAGACCCAGTACTTC
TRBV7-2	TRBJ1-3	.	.	CASSPLTGLKGGNTIYF	TGTGCCAGCAGCCCCCTTACAGGGTTGAAGGGGGGAAACACCATATATTTT
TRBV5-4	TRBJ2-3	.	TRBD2	CASSLGAGGTDTQYF	TGTGCCAGCAGCCTGGGAGCGGGGGGCACAGATACGCAGTATTTT
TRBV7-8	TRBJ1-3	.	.	CASSVVYGGSSGNTIYF	TGTGCCAGCAGCGTAGTCTATGGAGGAAGCTCTGGAAACACCATATATTTT
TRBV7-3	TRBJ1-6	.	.	CASSPDGSSYNSPLHF	TGTGCCAGCAGCCCGGACGGGAGCTCCTATAATTCACCCCTCCACTTT
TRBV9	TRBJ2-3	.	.	CASSVSPGTSSDTQYF	TGTGCCAGCAGCGTATCCCCCGGGACTTCTTCAGATACGCAGTATTTT
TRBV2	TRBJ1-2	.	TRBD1	CASRGQGYGYTF	TGTGCCAGCAGAGGACAGGGCTATGGCTACACCTTC
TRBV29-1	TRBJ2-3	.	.	CSVEPGIEVWTQYF	TGCAGCGTTGAACCGGGGATCGAGGTGTGGACGCAGTATTTT
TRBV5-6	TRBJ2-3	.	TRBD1	CASSLAGQGVLTNTQYF	TGTGCCAGCAGCTTGGCTGGACAGGGGGTGTTAACGAATACGCAGTATTTT
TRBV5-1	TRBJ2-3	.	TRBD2	CASSFSSGGLDTQYF	TGCGCCAGCAGCTTTTCTAGCGGGGGTCTCGATACGCAGTATTTT
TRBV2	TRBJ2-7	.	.	CASKTTGGYEQYF	TGTGCCAGTAAAACCACCGGGGGCTACGAGCAGTACTTC
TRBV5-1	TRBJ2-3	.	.	CASSSPGTDTQYF	TGCGCCAGCAGCTCCCCGGGCACAGATACGCAGTATTTT
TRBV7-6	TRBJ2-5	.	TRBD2	CASSKGTSGGRQETQYF	TGTGCCAGCAGCAAGGGGACTAGCGGGGGACGGCAAGAGACCCAGTACTTC
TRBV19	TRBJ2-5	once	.	CASSSRGTQYF	TGTGCCAGTAGTAGTCGCGGGACCCAGTACTTC
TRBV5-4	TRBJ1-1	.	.	CASSLEGFGDTEAFF	TGTGCCAGCAGCTTGGAGGGGTTTGGGGACACTGAAGCTTTCTTT
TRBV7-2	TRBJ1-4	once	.	CASSQAKAFNEKLFF	TGTGCCAGCAGCCAGGCTAAAGCTTTTAATGAAAAACTGTTTTTT
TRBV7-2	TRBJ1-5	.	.	CASSLEWAGNQPQHF	TGTGCCAGCAGCTTAGAATGGGCAGGCAACCAGCCCCAGCATTTT